A selection of T cell receptor beta chains follows, all from one sample in a study of blood T cell repertoires in COVID-19. Assay: immunoSEQ multiplex PCR; the TCRdb copy retains only in-frame clones and omits some. Of about 390,000 clones detected, about 89% appear once; the ten largest clones hold about 2.3%. Sequencing input: peripheral blood. The receptors stem from a woman in her sixties or seventies with COVID-19, enrolled during active disease. Each CDR3 is given without its conserved first and last residue. Not all rows give a size; the values are once, few, many and, for expanded clones, a class.

CDR3	size	V	J
ASSPDGGYGYT	few	TRBV4-1	TRBJ1-2
ASSGRTPGTGVGTYNEQF	NA	TRBV9	TRBJ2-1
ASNDAGGEQY	NA	TRBV28	TRBJ2-7
ASSQPPPRRGEYNEQF	NA	TRBV3-1/TRBV3-2	TRBJ2-1
AQGRAALYTEAF	NA	TRBV30	TRBJ1-1
ASSWAGGQRTEAF	NA	TRBV5-8	TRBJ1-1
ASSRLAGYEQF	NA	TRBV3-1/TRBV3-2	TRBJ2-1
SVGGGRADTQY	NA	TRBV29-1	TRBJ2-3
ASSQGRDRVTDTQY	once	TRBV4-1	TRBJ2-3
ASSLEGGVYEQY	NA	TRBV7-2	TRBJ2-7
ASSLDSIYGYT	NA	TRBV5-1	TRBJ1-2
ASSQDLPAGATNTGELF	NA	TRBV4-1	TRBJ2-2
ASSSPGTGYSNQPQH	NA	TRBV28	TRBJ1-5
ASTKTGGSTEAF	NA	TRBV6-6	TRBJ1-1
AWSATPNTEAF	NA	TRBV30	TRBJ1-1
ASSPPGLAGLAQY	once	TRBV28	TRBJ2-5
ASSYATMNTEAF	NA	TRBV6-5	TRBJ1-1
ASSVLGQNTEAF	once	TRBV5-1	TRBJ1-1
ASSSRTGRTNEQF	NA	TRBV5-1	TRBJ2-1
ASSPDRGSNQPQH	NA	TRBV5-1	TRBJ1-5
ASSLAAGANYGYT	once	TRBV5-1	TRBJ1-2
ASSVVERGETGELF	NA	TRBV9	TRBJ2-2
ASSSWDSAYEQY	NA	TRBV5-6	TRBJ2-7
ASSRDGGATKNIQY	NA	TRBV18	TRBJ2-4
ASTVDRGLGEQY	NA	TRBV2	TRBJ2-7
ASSDPRIGGRGKSGANVLT	NA	TRBV2	TRBJ2-6
ASSLIQGSPSTNEKLF	NA	TRBV7-9	TRBJ1-4
ASSEGSGGWTDTQY	NA	TRBV6-1	TRBJ2-3
ASSLRTGRNSGNTIY	NA	TRBV5-6	TRBJ1-3
ASSPTSGTQYQETQY	NA	TRBV3-1/TRBV3-2	TRBJ2-5
ASSPTGDGNQPQH	NA	TRBV6-5	TRBJ1-5
ASSPGRGETDTQY	NA	TRBV4-1	TRBJ2-3
ASRPLSGGGVGYNEQF	NA	TRBV19	TRBJ2-1
AGGSSYNSPLH	NA	TRBV27	TRBJ1-6
ASSSFETQY	NA	TRBV6-6	TRBJ2-5
ASKLLGTGYDTQY	NA	TRBV6-6	TRBJ2-3
ASSQVLTGGVEAF	NA	TRBV4-2	TRBJ1-1
ATTGRKGLSNYGYT	NA	TRBV23-1	TRBJ1-2
ATSRDQVVTYGYT	NA	TRBV15	TRBJ1-2
ASSEGPSETQY	NA	TRBV7-3	TRBJ2-5
SVHRDSKQY	NA	TRBV29-1	TRBJ2-7
ASSQGLVVDTQY	NA	TRBV5-1	TRBJ2-3
ASSPRTGPSTDTQY	NA	TRBV11-2	TRBJ2-3
ASSPWTGRTEAF	NA	TRBV27	TRBJ1-1
ASSPGTANYEQY	NA	TRBV6-5	TRBJ2-7
ASSYGGRNIQY	NA	TRBV28	TRBJ2-4
ASRAGGNTNYGYT	NA	TRBV9	TRBJ1-2
ASSLEDRASPLH	once	TRBV5-1	TRBJ1-6
ASRLQNTGELF	NA	TRBV25-1	TRBJ2-2
ASSPLPRQAKQETQY	NA	TRBV28	TRBJ2-5
ASSPIDRGYTEAF	NA	TRBV6-6	TRBJ1-1
ASSNTGLRSHEQY	NA	TRBV21-1	TRBJ2-7
ASSQAGQPQH	NA	TRBV3-1/TRBV3-2	TRBJ1-5
ASSLDTEAYEQY	few	TRBV11-2	TRBJ2-7
ASMNQGIHTEAF	NA	TRBV6-5	TRBJ1-1